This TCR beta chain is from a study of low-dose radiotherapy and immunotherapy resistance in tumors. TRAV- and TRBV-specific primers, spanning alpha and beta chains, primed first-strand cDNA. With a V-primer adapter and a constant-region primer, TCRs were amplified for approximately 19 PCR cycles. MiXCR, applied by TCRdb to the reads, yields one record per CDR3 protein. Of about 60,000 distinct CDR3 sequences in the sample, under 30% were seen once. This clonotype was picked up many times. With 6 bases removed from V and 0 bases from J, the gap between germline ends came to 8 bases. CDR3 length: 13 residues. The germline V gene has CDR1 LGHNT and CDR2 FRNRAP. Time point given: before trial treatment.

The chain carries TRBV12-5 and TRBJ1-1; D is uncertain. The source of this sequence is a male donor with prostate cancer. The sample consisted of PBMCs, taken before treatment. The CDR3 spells CASGRTVNTEAFF. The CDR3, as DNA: TGTGCTAGTGGCCGTACAGTGAACACTGAAGCTTTCTTT.